This T cell receptor beta chain was profiled in a study of blood T cell repertoires in COVID-19. The wider study: COVID-19 samples, acute and convalescent, were from the United States, Italy and Spain. T cells, B-cell-depleted T cells, or PBMCs supplied cDNA or gDNA.

Per the original data handling: Researchers report that nucleated cell counts were estimated from reference gene primer amplification. The protocol was immunoSEQ multiplex PCR, while the TCRdb copy is restricted to in-frame clones and leaves out a portion. D and trimming were read from the DNA, whereas the V and J calls and clone size are those reported in that table. Of around 140,000 clones listed, about 87% are singletons. A note on this clone: The same CDR3 can be traced to other DNA sequences in this sample.

The junction had 6 bases not matched to a gene; V was cut back by 5 bases and J by 5 bases. Per germline, CDR1 SEHNR and CDR2 FQNEAQ (reference sequence). The CDR3 has 15 residues. V usage is TRBV7-9 and J usage is TRBJ2-5; 12 bases align to TRBD2. This receptor was obtained from a man in his forties or fifties with active COVID-19. The sample was peripheral blood. CDR3 residues: CASSLLAGGSETQYF. DNA of the CDR3: TGTGCCAGCAGCCTTCTAGCGGGGGGGTCGGAGACCCAGTACTTC.